This TCR beta chain was sequenced in a study of cytomegalovirus exposure and HLA in healthy donors. Study-level points and caveats: A classifier reportedly called cytomegalovirus status with high sensitivity and specificity. A cluster of highly shared sequence variants was likely a sequencing artifact. Earlier analysis found most TCR beta V segments productive about 90% or about 30% of the time. Later analysis demonstrated an association between a missense DCLRE1C variant and TCR beta V- and J-gene trimming.

About this clone itself: Its specificity is unknown.

The germline V gene has CDR1 MNHEY and CDR2 SVGAGI. The V and J ends lost 0 bases and 1 base, in that order; junction bases with no gene match: 2. The CDR3 loop spans 16 amino acids. This PCR relied on a set of 60 Vbeta primers and 13 Jbeta primers. The data were produced by immunoSEQ multiplex PCR, yet TCRdb's version contains in-frame clones alone and is incomplete. The top ten clones hold under 4.5% of a sample with over 80,000 clones, around 72% of them seen once. The clonotype was recovered from a man in his forties or fifties in good health and CMV-seronegative. The sequenced sample consisted of PBMCs. The chain uses TRBV6-5 and TRBJ1-3; TRBD1 aligns across 8 bases. The CDR3 sequence is CASSYSWTGSGNTIYF. CDR3 DNA sequence: TGTGCCAGCAGTTACTCTTGGACAGGGTCTGGAAACACCATATATTTT.